This T cell receptor (beta chain) was sequenced in a study of blood T cell repertoires in COVID-19. Study-wide context: Researchers got acute and convalescent COVID-19 samples from the United States, Italy and Spain. Sources were T cells, B-cell-depleted T cells, or PBMCs; the material itself was cDNA or gDNA.

Authors' analysis steps: Reference gene primer amplification gave nucleated cell count estimates. TCRdb's copy holds only in-frame clones and misses some; the assay was immunoSEQ multiplex PCR. That table furnishes V, J and clone size, whereas the DNA furnished D and trimming. The profile covers about 120,000 clones, with around 86% appearing a single time and roughly 4.5% taken by the ten largest. The CDR3 has 14 amino acids. CDR1 SGHDT and CDR2 YYEEEE come from the germline V gene. J was trimmed by 5 bases and V by 4 bases; bases with no gene match: 7. V usage is TRBV5-6 and J usage is TRBJ2-7; 9 bases fit TRBD1. The sequenced sample consisted of peripheral blood. This sequence originates from a man between 40 and 49 years old with acute or convalescent COVID-19. CDR3 DNA: TGTGCCAGCAGCCTACCGGGGACAGGGAACGAGCAGTACTTC. Translating gives CASSLPGTGNEQYF.